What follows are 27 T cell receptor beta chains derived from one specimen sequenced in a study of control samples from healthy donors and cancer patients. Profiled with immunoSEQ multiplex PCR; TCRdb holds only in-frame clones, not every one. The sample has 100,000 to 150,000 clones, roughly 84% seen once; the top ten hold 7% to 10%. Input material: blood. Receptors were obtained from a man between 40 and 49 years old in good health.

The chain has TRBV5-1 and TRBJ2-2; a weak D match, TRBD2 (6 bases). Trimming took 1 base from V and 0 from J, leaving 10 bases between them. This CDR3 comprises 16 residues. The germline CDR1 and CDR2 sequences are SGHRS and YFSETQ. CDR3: CASSLLASANTGELFF. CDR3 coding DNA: TGCGCCAGCAGCTTGCTAGCGAGCGCGAACACCGGGGAGCTGTTTTTT. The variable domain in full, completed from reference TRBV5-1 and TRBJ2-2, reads KAGVTQTPRYLIKTRGQQVTLSCSPISGHRSVSWYQQTPGQGLQFLFEYFSETQRNKGNFPGRFSGRQFSNSRSEMNVSTLELGDSALYLCASSLLASANTGELFFGEGSRLTVL.

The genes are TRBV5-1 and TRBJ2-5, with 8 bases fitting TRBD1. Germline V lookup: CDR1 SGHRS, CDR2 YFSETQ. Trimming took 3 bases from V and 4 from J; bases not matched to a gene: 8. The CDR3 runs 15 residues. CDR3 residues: CASSSPTGGRETQYF. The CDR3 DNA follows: TGCGCCAGCAGCTCCCCAACAGGGGGAAGAGAGACCCAGTACTTC.

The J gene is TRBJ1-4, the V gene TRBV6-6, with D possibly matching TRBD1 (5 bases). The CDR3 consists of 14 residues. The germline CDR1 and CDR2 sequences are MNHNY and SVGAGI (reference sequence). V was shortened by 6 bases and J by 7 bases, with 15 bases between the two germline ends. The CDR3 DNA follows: TGTGCCAGCAGCCCCTGGGACGGTGGTGAAAAACTGTTTTTT. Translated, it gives CASSPWDGGEKLFF.

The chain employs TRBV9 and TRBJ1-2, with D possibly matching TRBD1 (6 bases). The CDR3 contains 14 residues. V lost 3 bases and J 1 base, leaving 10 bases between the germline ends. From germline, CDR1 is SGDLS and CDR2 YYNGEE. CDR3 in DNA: TGTGCCAGCAGCGGGTCGACAGGTAACTATGGCTACACCTTC. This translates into CASSGSTGNYGYTF.

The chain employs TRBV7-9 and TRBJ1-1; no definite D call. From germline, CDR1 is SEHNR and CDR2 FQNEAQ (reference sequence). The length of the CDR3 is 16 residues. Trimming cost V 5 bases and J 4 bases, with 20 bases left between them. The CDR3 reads CASSPHGRVISTEAFF. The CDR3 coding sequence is TGTGCCAGCAGCCCGCACGGAAGAGTAATAAGCACTGAAGCTTTCTTT. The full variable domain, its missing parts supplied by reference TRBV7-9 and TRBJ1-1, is DTGVSQNPRHKITKRGQNVTFRCDPISEHNRLYWYRQTLGQGPEFLTYFQNEAQLEKSRLLSDRFSAERPKGSFSTLEIQRTEQGDSAMYLCASSPHGRVISTEAFFGQGTRLTVV.

In nucleotides, the CDR3 is TGTGCCAGCAGCCCGGGACACTCCACCTACAATGAGCAGTTCTTC. This codes for CASSPGHSTYNEQFF. The chain joins TRBV2 to TRBJ2-1; perhaps TRBD1 as D (6 bases). The CDR3 covers 15 residues. Germline V gives CDR1 SNHLY, CDR2 FYNNEI. Deletions cut 6 bases from V and 2 bases from J, with 14 bases between. The entire variable domain, with the rest obtained from reference TRBV2 and TRBJ2-1, is as follows: EPEVTQTPSHQVTQMGQEVILRCVPISNHLYFYWYRQILGQKVEFLVSFYNNEISEKSEIFDDQFSVERPDGSNFTLKIRSTKLEDSAMYFCASSPGHSTYNEQFFGPGTRLTVL.

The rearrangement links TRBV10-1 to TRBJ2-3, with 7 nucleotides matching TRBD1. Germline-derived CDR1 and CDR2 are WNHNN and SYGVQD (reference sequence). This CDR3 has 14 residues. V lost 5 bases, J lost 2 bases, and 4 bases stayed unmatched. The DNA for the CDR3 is TGCGCCAGCAGTCTCGGACAGGTCACAGATACGCAGTATTTT. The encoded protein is CASSLGQVTDTQYF.

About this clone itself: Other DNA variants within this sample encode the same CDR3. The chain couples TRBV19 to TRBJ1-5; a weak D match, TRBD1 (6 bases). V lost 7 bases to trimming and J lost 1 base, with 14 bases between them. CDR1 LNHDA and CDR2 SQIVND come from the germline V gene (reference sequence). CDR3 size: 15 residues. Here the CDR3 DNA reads TGTGCCAGTACTCCAGGGGTAGGAAGCAATCAGCCCCAGCATTTT. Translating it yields CASTPGVGSNQPQHF.

CDR3 DNA: TGTGCCAGCAGGGGACAGGGAACAGATACGCAGTATTTT. It specifies CASRGQGTDTQYF. J is TRBJ2-3 and V is TRBV25-1; 9 bases are a match to TRBD1. V was pared by 6 bases and J by 3 bases, with 1 base of the junction left unmatched. CDR1 is MGHDK, CDR2 SYGVNS, per germline. This CDR3 contains 13 residues.

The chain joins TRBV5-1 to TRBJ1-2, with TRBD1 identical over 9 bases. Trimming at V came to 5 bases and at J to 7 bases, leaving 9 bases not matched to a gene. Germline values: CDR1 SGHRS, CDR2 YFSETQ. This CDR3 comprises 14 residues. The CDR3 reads CASRHTGGAGGYTF. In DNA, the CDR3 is TGCGCCAGCAGACATACAGGGGGCGCTGGTGGCTACACCTTC.

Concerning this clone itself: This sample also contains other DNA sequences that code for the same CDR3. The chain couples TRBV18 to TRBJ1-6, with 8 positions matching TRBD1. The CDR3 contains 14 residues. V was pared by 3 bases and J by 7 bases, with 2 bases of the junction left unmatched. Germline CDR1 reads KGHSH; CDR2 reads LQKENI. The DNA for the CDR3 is TGTGCCAGCTCACCCGACAGGGGCAATTCACCCCTCCACTTT. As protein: CASSPDRGNSPLHF.

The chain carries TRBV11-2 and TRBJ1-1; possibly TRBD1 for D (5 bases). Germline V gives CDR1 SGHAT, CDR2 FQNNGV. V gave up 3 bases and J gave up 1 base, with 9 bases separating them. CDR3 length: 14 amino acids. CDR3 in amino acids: CASSFGAQNTEAFF. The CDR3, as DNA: TGTGCCAGCAGCTTTGGGGCACAGAACACTGAAGCTTTCTTT.

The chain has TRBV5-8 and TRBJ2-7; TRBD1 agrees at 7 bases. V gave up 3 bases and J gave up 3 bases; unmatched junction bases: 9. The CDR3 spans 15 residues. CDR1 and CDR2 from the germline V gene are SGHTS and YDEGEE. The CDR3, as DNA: TGTGCCAGCAGCTCCAGGGGGAGCGGTAACTACGAGCAGTACTTC. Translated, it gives CASSSRGSGNYEQYF.

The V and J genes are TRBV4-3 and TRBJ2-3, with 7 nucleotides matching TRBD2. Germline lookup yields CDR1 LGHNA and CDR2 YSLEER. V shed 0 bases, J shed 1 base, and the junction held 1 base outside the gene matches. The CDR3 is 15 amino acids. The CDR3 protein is CASSQEAGGTDTQYF. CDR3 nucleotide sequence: TGCGCCAGCAGCCAAGAGGCGGGGGGCACAGATACGCAGTATTTT.

The CDR3: CASSIGLDNSPLHF. The CDR3 DNA reads TGTGCCAGTAGTATAGGACTGGATAATTCACCCCTCCACTTT. This chain connects TRBV19 to TRBJ1-6; D ambiguous. Per germline, CDR1 LNHDA and CDR2 SQIVND (reference sequence). The CDR3 consists of 14 residues. The V gene lost 1 base and the J gene lost 5 bases, with 6 bases spanning the gap.

The CDR3 spells CASGGGLQINEQFF. The CDR3 DNA reads as TGTGCCAGCGGGGGAGGACTTCAGATCAATGAGCAGTTCTTC. The rearrangement links TRBV6-5 to TRBJ2-1, with D maybe TRBD2 (6 bases). Per the germline V gene, CDR1 is MNHEY and CDR2 is SVGAGI. Trimming pared 8 bases from V and 6 bases from J, leaving 17 bases between. The CDR3 consists of 14 residues.

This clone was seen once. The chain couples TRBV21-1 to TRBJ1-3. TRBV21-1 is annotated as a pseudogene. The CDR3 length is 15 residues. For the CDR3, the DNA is TGTGCCAGCAGCAATGGGGGAGGGGCTGGAAACACCATATATTTT. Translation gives CASSNGGGAGNTIYF.

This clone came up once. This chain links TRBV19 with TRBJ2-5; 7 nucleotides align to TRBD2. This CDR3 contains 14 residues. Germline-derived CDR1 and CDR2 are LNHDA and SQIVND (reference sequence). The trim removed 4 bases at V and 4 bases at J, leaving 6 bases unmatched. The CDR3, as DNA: TGTGCCAGTAGTAAGCGGTCGGGGGGAGAGACCCAGTACTTC. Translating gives CASSKRSGGETQYF.

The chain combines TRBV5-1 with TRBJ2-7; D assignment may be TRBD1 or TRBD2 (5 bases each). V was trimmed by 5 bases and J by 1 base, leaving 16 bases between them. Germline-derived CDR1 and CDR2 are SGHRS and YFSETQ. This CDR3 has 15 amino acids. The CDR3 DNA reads TGCGCCAGCAGGAGGGACCCGGACGGGTCCTACGAGCAGTACTTC. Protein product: CASRRDPDGSYEQYF.

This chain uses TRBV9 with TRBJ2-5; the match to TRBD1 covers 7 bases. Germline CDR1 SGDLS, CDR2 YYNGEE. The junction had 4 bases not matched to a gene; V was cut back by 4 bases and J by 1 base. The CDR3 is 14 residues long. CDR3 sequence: CASSLRQGQETQYF. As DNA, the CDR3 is TGTGCCAGCAGCCTCCGACAGGGCCAAGAGACCCAGTACTTC.

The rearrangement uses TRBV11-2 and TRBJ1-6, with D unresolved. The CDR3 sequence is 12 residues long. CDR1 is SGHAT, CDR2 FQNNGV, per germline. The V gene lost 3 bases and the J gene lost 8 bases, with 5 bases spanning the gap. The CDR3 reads CASSFPDSPLHF. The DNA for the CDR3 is TGTGCCAGCAGCTTCCCTGATTCACCCCTCCACTTT.

The CDR3 sequence: CASSMDRYNSPLHF. The CDR3 DNA reads TGTGCCAGTAGTATGGACAGGTATAATTCACCCCTCCACTTT. The chain combines TRBV19 with TRBJ1-6, with 7 bases fitting TRBD1. CDR1 is LNHDA and CDR2 is SQIVND in the germline V gene (reference sequence). V gave up 3 bases and J gave up 4 bases; unmatched junction bases: 0. The CDR3 is 14 amino acids.

This CDR3 reads CASIGRGRNYEQYF. In DNA form, the CDR3 reads TGTGCCAGCATAGGGAGGGGGCGCAACTACGAGCAGTACTTC. The chain couples TRBV2 to TRBJ2-7; the D call may be TRBD1 or TRBD2 (7 bases each). The CDR3 consists of 14 residues. Trimming removed 7 bases from V and 3 bases from J, with 16 bases in between. Germline CDR1 reads SNHLY; CDR2 reads FYNNEI.

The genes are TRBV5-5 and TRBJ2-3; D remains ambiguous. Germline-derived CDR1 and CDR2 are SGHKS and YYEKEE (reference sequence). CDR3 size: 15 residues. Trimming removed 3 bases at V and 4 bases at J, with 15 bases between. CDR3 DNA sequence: TGTGCCAGCAGCTCCGGGCGGCGCTCCCCAGATACGCAGTATTTT. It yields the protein CASSSGRRSPDTQYF.

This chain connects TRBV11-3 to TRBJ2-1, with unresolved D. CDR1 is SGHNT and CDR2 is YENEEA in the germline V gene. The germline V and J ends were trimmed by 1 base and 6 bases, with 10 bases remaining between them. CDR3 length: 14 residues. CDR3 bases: TGTGCCAGCAGCTTAGGTCGGTTCGTCAATGAGCAGTTCTTC. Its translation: CASSLGRFVNEQFF.

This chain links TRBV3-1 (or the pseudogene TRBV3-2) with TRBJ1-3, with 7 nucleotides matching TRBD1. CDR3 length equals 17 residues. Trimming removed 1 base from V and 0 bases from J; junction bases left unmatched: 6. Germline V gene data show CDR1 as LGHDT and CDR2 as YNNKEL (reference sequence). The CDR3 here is CASSQGAGGVSGNTIYF. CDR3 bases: TGTGCCAGCAGCCAAGGGGCAGGGGGGGTCTCTGGAAACACCATATATTTT.

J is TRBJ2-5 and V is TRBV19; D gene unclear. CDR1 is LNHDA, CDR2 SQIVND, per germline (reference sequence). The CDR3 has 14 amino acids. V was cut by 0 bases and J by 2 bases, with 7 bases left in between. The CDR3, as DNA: TGTGCCAGTAGTATAGACGACGGTCAAGAGACCCAGTACTTC. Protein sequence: CASSIDDGQETQYF.